This TCR beta chain was sequenced for a study of beta chain features in type 1 diabetes. CDR3 length: 17 residues. Germline V CDR1 and CDR2: SGHNT, YYREEE (reference sequence). V shed 4 bases, J shed 7 bases, and the junction held 9 bases outside the gene matches. This clone occurred a few times. The antigen is not known. Findings and caveats of the study: The similarity of naive, central memory and Treg TCRB repertoires appeared greater among patients than among healthy donors. In all four CD4+ subsets, TCRB CDR3 length was significantly, moderately reduced in type 1 diabetes.

TCRB transcripts that were expressed got sequenced, as all of the isolated RNA had been reverse transcribed. Data came from immunoSEQ multiplex PCR; TCRdb stores just in-frame clones and leaves some out. The sample includes just under 150,000 clones, about 13% of them seen just once. It was one heparinised blood draw, averaging about 110 mL, that each donor gave. The chain carries TRBV5-4 and TRBJ2-1; 15 bases agree with TRBD2. The clonotype originates from a man younger than 35 with type 1 diabetes. The source material was central memory CD4+ T cells from blood. CDR3 DNA sequence: TGTGCCAGCAGCCCCCGGACTAGCGGGGGGGCCGCAAATGAGCAGTTCTTC. Encoded protein: CASSPRTSGGAANEQFF.